A selection of T cell receptor beta chains follows, all from one sample in a study of ipilimumab plus nivolumab after autologous stem cell transplantation. Only in-frame clones appear in the TCRdb table, and some are missing; sequencing was by immunoSEQ multiplex PCR. This sample has roughly 25,000 clones; more than 70% occur once, and the top ten carry roughly 5.6%. The specimen comprised PBMCs, sampled in a trial of ipilimumab plus nivolumab as post-transplant consolidation. Source of these receptors: a male donor with diffuse large B-cell lymphoma. Each CDR3 is given with its conserved first and last residue. A D gene is named only where the DNA matches it firmly. Clone size is shown for a subset of rows, as once, few, many or a class of expanded clone.

d_call,v_call,clone_size,j_call,cdr3_nt,cdr3_aa
TRBD1,TRBV11-2,-,TRBJ1-1,TGTGCCAGCAGCTCCCGGAACCGGGACAGGGGTAATGAAGCTTTCTTT,CASSSRNRDRGNEAFF
-,TRBV27,-,TRBJ2-1,TGTGCCAGCAGCATAGGCGTGGCCCGGGTAACTCACAATGAGCAGTTCTTC,CASSIGVARVTHNEQFF
-,TRBV14,-,TRBJ1-1,TGTGCCAGCAGCCCAGCGTGGTGGGGGGGGGTCACTGAAGCTTTCTTT,CASSPAWWGGVTEAFF
-,TRBV29-1,-,TRBJ1-5,TGCAGCGTTGGGGGCGGAAACAATCAGCCCCAGCATTTT,CSVGGGNNQPQHF
TRBD1,TRBV28,-,TRBJ1-5,TGTGCCAGCAGTTTCCACCGACAGGGCGGCAATCAGCCCCAGCATTTT,CASSFHRQGGNQPQHF
TRBD1,TRBV4-1,-,TRBJ1-6,TGCGCCAGCAGCCCCTGGACAGGGGGCCAGGATAATTCACCCCTCCACTTT,CASSPWTGGQDNSPLHF
-,TRBV5-4,once,TRBJ1-1,TGTGCCAGCAGCGCAGGACGGGACACTGAAGCTTTCTTT,CASSAGRDTEAFF
-,TRBV19,-,TRBJ1-5,TGTGCCACGGCACGGAGAAATCAGCCCCAGCATTTT,CATARRNQPQHF
-,TRBV5-1,-,TRBJ1-1,TGCGCCAGCAGAACGGGGGGCTTGAACACTGAAGCTTTCTTT,CASRTGGLNTEAFF
-,TRBV30,-,TRBJ1-2,TGTGCCTGGAGTGTTACCGGGGACCTCTACACCTTC,CAWSVTGDLYTF
-,TRBV7-9,-,TRBJ2-3,TGTGCCAGCAGCCAGGTACAGGGTAGCACAGATACGCAGTATTTT,CASSQVQGSTDTQYF
-,TRBV14,-,TRBJ2-3,TGTGCCAGCAGCTTGAGTAGGGGAGATACGCAGTATTTT,CASSLSRGDTQYF
-,TRBV7-8,-,TRBJ2-2,TGTGCCAGCGGACGCACGAACACCGGGGAGCTGTTTTTT,CASGRTNTGELFF
-,TRBV9,-,TRBJ2-3,TGTGCCAGCAGCGTTGTTAGCACAGATACGCAGTATTTT,CASSVVSTDTQYF
TRBD1,TRBV7-8,-,TRBJ2-5,TGTGCCAGCAGCTTTGGTACAGGGGCTGGGGAGACCCAGTACTTC,CASSFGTGAGETQYF
-,TRBV27,-,TRBJ2-2,TGTGCCAGCAGTTTCCGGGTTGGGGGGTACGCCGGGGAGCTGTTTTTT,CASSFRVGGYAGELFF
-,TRBV7-3,-,TRBJ2-2,TGTGCCAGCACGGCAGGGGTACCCGGGGAGCTGTTTTTT,CASTAGVPGELFF
TRBD2,TRBV9,-,TRBJ2-7,TGTGCCAGCAGTGGGGTGGCGGGGGACCCCTACGAGCAGTACTTC,CASSGVAGDPYEQYF
TRBD1,TRBV4-3,-,TRBJ2-1,TGCGCCAGCAGCCGGGACAGGGGGTTTGGTGAGCAGTTCTTC,CASSRDRGFGEQFF
-,TRBV7-2,-,TRBJ2-7,TGTGCCAGCAGCCCCCCCCGGCCAAGTTACGAGCAGTACTTC,CASSPPRPSYEQYF
TRBD2,TRBV27,-,TRBJ2-4,TGTGCCAGCAATCTCCTAGCGGGGGTAGCCAAAAACATTCAGTACTTC,CASNLLAGVAKNIQYF
-,TRBV19,-,TRBJ2-1,TGTGCCAGCCAACCGGGGGACTACAATGAGCAGTTCTTC,CASQPGDYNEQFF
TRBD1,TRBV6-1,-,TRBJ1-1,TGTGCCAGCAGTCTGGGGACAGCGGGGTACACTGAAGCTTTCTTT,CASSLGTAGYTEAFF
-,TRBV10-3,-,TRBJ2-5,TGTGCCATCAGTGACCCTGTAGCGGACGGAGAGACCCAGTACTTC,CAISDPVADGETQYF
-,TRBV29-1,-,TRBJ2-7,TGCAGCGTGGGGACATTAATCTACGAGCAGTACTTC,CSVGTLIYEQYF
-,TRBV19,-,TRBJ2-7,TGTGCCAGTAGTATAGATCAGGGAAACTACGAGCAGTACTTC,CASSIDQGNYEQYF
-,TRBV6-5,-,TRBJ1-6,TGTGCCAGCAGTTCCTTCGGGGGGAATTCACCCCTCCACTTT,CASSSFGGNSPLHF
-,TRBV7-6,-,TRBJ2-1,TGTGCCAGCAGCTTAGCCCCTGGAGTAGAACCCAATGATGAGCAGTTCTTC,CASSLAPGVEPNDEQFF
-,TRBV10-2,-,TRBJ2-1,TGCGCCAGCGGGCAACGGGGGTCTGGTAATGAGCAGTTCTTC,CASGQRGSGNEQFF
TRBD2,TRBV4-1,-,TRBJ2-1,TGCGCCAGCAGCCTCTTGACCGGGACTAGCGGGGGGGGGAGCTCCTACAATGAGCAGTTCTTC,CASSLLTGTSGGGSSYNEQFF
TRBD2,TRBV5-1,-,TRBJ2-7,TGCGCCAGCAGTCGGACTAGCGGTACCTACGAGCAGTACTTC,CASSRTSGTYEQYF
-,TRBV10-3,-,TRBJ2-3,TGTGCCATCAGTGGGGCGGGGGCAATCACAGATACGCAGTATTTT,CAISGAGAITDTQYF
TRBD2,TRBV5-4,-,TRBJ2-1,TGTGCCAGCAGCTTCGGGACTAGCGGCCACAATGAGCAGTTCTTC,CASSFGTSGHNEQFF
-,TRBV15,-,TRBJ2-2,TGTGCCACCAGCAGACCTAGAGACCGAGGGGAGCTGTTTTTT,CATSRPRDRGELFF
-,TRBV15,-,TRBJ1-2,TGTGCCACCAGCAGAGGTGGTGCCTATGGCTACACCTTC,CATSRGGAYGYTF
TRBD2,TRBV6-1,-,TRBJ2-1,TGTGCCAGCAGTGGGACTAGCGTACCAAATGAGCAGTTCTTC,CASSGTSVPNEQFF
-,TRBV2,few,TRBJ2-7,TGTGCCAGCAGCGGGACCGCCCGGGGCGAGCAGTACTTC,CASSGTARGEQYF
TRBD1,TRBV4-3,-,TRBJ1-1,TGCGCCAGCAGCCCCCGGACAGGGGGGATGAACACTGAAGCTTTCTTT,CASSPRTGGMNTEAFF
TRBD1,TRBV4-1,-,TRBJ2-5,TGCGCCAGCAGCCCTGACAGGGTAGAGACCCAGTACTTC,CASSPDRVETQYF
-,TRBV5-8,-,TRBJ2-5,TGTGCCAGCAGCTTACAGACAGGGGAGGGGACCCAGTACTTC,CASSLQTGEGTQYF
-,TRBV21-1,-,TRBJ1-6,TGTGCCAGCAGCAAAGGGGACAGGGTAGGCAATTCACCCCTCCACTTT,CASSKGDRVGNSPLHF
TRBD1,TRBV11-2,few,TRBJ1-1,TGTGCCAGCAGCCCAGGGGGTCGGAGCACTGAAGCTTTCTTT,CASSPGGRSTEAFF
TRBD1,TRBV4-2,few,TRBJ1-2,TGTGCCAGCAGCCAAGAACAGGGGCCTTATGGCTACACCTTC,CASSQEQGPYGYTF
TRBD1,TRBV5-1,once,TRBJ2-5,TGCGCCAGCAGCTTGGGGGGACAGGCCGAAGAGACCCAGTACTTC,CASSLGGQAEETQYF
TRBD1,TRBV30,-,TRBJ2-2,TGTGCCTGGAGCCTTAGACAGGGGCACGGGGAGCTGTTTTTT,CAWSLRQGHGELFF
-,TRBV9,-,TRBJ2-3,TGTGCCAGCAGCGCCGGGCTTGAAGATACGCAGTATTTT,CASSAGLEDTQYF